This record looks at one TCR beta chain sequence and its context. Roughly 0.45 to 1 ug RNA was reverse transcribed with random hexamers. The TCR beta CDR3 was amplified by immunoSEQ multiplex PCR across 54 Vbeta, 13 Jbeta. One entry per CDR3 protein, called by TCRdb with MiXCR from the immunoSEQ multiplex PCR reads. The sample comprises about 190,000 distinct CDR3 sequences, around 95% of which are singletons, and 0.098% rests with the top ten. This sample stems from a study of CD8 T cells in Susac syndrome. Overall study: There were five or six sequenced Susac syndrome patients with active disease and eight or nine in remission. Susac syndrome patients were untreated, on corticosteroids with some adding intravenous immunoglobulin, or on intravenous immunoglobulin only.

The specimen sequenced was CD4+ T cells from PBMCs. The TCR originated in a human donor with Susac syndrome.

The CDR3 sequence: CASSLATANIQYF. In DNA form, the CDR3 reads TGTGCCAGCAGCTTGGCGACAGCAAACATTCAGTACTTC. This chain connects TRBV5-4 to TRBJ2-4; possible D gene TRBD1, 5 bases. CDR1 and CDR2 (germline): SGHNT, YYREEE (reference sequence). There are 13 residues in the CDR3. V was trimmed by 0 bases and J by 6 bases, leaving 7 bases between them.